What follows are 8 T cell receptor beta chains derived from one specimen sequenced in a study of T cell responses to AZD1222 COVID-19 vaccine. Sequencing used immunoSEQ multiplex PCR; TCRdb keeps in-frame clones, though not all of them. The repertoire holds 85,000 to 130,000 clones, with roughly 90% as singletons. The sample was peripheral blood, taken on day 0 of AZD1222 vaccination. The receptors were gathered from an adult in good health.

The CDR3 region is CASSQVGGSYNEQFF. CDR3 nucleotide sequence: TGTGCCAGCAGCCAAGTTGGCGGGAGCTACAATGAGCAGTTCTTC. The V and J genes are TRBV3-1 (or the pseudogene TRBV3-2) and TRBJ2-1, with 7 bases fitting TRBD2. This CDR3 comprises 15 residues. Looked up from germline, CDR1 is LGHDT and CDR2 is YNNKEL (reference sequence). Trimming took 1 base from V and 3 from J; bases not matched to a gene: 3.

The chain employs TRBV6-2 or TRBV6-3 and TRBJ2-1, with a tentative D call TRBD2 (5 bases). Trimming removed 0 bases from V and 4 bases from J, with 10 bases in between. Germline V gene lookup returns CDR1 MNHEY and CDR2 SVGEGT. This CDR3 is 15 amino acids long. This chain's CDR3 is CASSYSRLAYNEQFF. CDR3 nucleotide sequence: TGTGCCAGCAGTTACTCGCGGCTAGCTTACAATGAGCAGTTCTTC.

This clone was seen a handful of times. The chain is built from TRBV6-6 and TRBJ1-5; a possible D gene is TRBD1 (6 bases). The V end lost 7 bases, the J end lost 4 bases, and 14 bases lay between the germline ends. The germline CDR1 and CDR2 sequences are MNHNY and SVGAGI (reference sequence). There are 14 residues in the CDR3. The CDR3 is CASNQQGRNQPQHF. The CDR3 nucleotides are TGTGCCAGCAATCAACAGGGTCGGAATCAGCCCCAGCATTTT.

The CDR3: CASEGQGGLNEQFF. Here the CDR3 DNA reads TGCGCCAGCGAGGGACAGGGGGGACTAAATGAGCAGTTCTTC. V is TRBV5-1 and J is TRBJ2-1, with TRBD1 identical over 11 bases. Germline CDR1 is SGHRS and CDR2 is YFSETQ. Germline trimming cut 7 bases from V and 7 bases from J; bases unmatched to any gene: 7. This CDR3 has 14 residues.

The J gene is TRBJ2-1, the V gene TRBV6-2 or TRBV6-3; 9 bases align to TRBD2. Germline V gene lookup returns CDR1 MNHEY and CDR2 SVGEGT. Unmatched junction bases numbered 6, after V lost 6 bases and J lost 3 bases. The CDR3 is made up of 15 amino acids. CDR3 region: CASSRASGNYNEQFF. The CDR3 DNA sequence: TGTGCCAGCAGCCGGGCTAGCGGGAACTACAATGAGCAGTTCTTC.

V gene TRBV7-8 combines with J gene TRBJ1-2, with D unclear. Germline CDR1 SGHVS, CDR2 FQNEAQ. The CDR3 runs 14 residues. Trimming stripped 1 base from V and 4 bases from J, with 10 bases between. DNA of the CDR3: TGTGCCAGCAGCTTAGTGGCGGCCGGCTATGGCTACACCTTC. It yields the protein CASSLVAAGYGYTF.

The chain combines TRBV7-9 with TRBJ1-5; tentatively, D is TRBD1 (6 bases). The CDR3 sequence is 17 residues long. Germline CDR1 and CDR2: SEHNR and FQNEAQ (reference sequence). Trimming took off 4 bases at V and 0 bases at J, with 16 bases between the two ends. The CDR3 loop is CASSYFTGTDSNQPQHF. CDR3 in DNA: TGTGCCAGCAGCTACTTTACAGGGACGGATAGCAATCAGCCCCAGCATTTT.

The CDR3 nucleotides are TGCAGCGTTGAAGATCGAGGGGGTCGGCAGTATTTT. It yields the protein CSVEDRGGRQYF. This chain uses TRBV29-1 with TRBJ2-3; maybe TRBD1 (6 bases). CDR3 length: 12 residues. Germline V lookup: CDR1 SQVTM, CDR2 ANQGSEA. Trimming stripped 0 bases from V and 11 bases from J, with 12 bases between.